This TCR beta chain was sequenced for a study of cytomegalovirus exposure and HLA in healthy donors. Study findings and constraints: About 87% or about 30% of the time was how often most TCR beta V segments were productive, according to an earlier analysis. Because they were indistinguishable, some V segments, including TRBV6-2 and TRBV6-3, were excluded. The CMV antigen specificity of a few CMV-associated chains was confirmed through in vitro analysis.

The CDR3 sequence is 14 residues long. Germline loops: CDR1 SGHTA, CDR2 FQGTGA. V trimming: 5 bases; J trimming: 6 bases; junction bases outside the gene matches: 4. Use of 60 Vbeta and 13 Jbeta primers characterized the PCR. The method was immunoSEQ multiplex PCR; TCRdb's version includes in-frame clones alone and lacks a portion of them. Seen here are roughly 140,000 clones, almost 80% observed once, and the top ten hold around 7%. On this clone itself: What it recognizes is unknown.

The sequencing sample was made of PBMCs. The clonotype originates from a woman aged 40 to 50 in good health and CMV-seropositive. The gene calls are TRBV7-3 and TRBJ2-2; 9 bases fit TRBD1. CDR3 bases: TGTGCCAGCAGCCGGGACAGGGATGCCGGGGAGCTGTTTTTT. It translates to CASSRDRDAGELFF.